These 2 T cell receptor beta chains were all obtained from the same sample, sequenced in a study of blood T cell repertoires in COVID-19. Sequenced by immunoSEQ multiplex PCR; TCRdb stores in-frame clones only, minus some. The sample includes 150,000 to 200,000 clones, 89% seen only once; the top ten take less than 2%. The specimen sequenced was peripheral blood. These receptors were taken from a man between 18 and 35 years old who had recovered from COVID-19.

The V call is TRBV11-2, the J call TRBJ2-7; perhaps TRBD1 as D (6 bases). CDR1 and CDR2 (germline): SGHAT, FQNNGV. V was cut by 5 bases and J by 6 bases, with 17 bases left in between. This CDR3 spans 14 amino acids. The CDR3 DNA sequence: TGTGCCAGCAGCGTAACAGGGAACCCTATCGAGCAGTACTTC. Translation gives CASSVTGNPIEQYF.

The chain links TRBV6-5 to TRBJ2-1; 8 bases align to TRBD2. Losses at the gene ends were 5 bases for V and 6 bases for J; bases not matched to a gene: 9. The CDR3 is made up of 15 amino acids. CDR1 and CDR2 from the germline V gene are MNHEY and SVGAGI. CDR3 DNA: TGTGCCAGCAGTAGAAAAGAGCGGGGGTCCAATGAGCAGTTCTTC. Translated: CASSRKERGSNEQFF.